This T cell receptor beta chain comes out of a study of identical twins. It was template switching that added a universal primer site, and there were unique molecular identifiers on the cDNA. Using its own MiXCR run on the 5' RACE reads, TCRdb lists one record per CDR3 protein. The data show 200,000 to 300,000 distinct CDR3 sequences, roughly a tenth seen once. Germline CDR1 and CDR2: SGHDT and YYEEEE. This CDR3 comprises 15 residues. V was pared by 7 bases and J by 4 bases, with 7 bases of the junction left unmatched. The sequencing input was memory T cells sorted from blood. The origin of this receptor is a man aged 45 to 65 in good health. The chain links TRBV5-6 to TRBJ2-3, with 12 bases matching TRBD2. CDR3 protein: CASDRLAGAPDTQYF. The CDR3 DNA follows: TGTGCCAGCGACCGACTAGCGGGAGCCCCAGATACGCAGTATTTT.